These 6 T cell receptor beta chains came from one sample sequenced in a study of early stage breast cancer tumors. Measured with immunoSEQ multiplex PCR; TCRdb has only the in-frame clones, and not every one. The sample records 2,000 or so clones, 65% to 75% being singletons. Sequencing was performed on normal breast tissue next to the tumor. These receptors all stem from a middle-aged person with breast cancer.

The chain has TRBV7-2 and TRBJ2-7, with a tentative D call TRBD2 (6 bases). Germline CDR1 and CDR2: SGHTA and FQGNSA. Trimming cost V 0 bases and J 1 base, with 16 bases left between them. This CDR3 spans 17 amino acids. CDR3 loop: CASSLAGGAYKSYEQYF. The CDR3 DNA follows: TGTGCCAGCAGCTTAGCTGGAGGGGCGTATAAATCCTACGAGCAGTACTTC.

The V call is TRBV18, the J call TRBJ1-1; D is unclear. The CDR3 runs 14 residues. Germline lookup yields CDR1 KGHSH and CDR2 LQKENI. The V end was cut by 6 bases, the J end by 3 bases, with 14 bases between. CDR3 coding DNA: TGTGCCAGCTCGACCCAAGGACTGGACACTGAAGCTTTCTTT. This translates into CASSTQGLDTEAFF.

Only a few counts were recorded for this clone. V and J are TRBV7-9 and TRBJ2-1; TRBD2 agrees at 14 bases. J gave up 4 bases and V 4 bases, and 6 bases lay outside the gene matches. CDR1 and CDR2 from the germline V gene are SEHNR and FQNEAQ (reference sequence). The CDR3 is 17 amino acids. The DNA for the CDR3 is TGTGCCAGCAGCTCCGGGACTAGCGGGAGTGGGTACAATGAGCAGTTCTTC. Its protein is CASSSGTSGSGYNEQFF.

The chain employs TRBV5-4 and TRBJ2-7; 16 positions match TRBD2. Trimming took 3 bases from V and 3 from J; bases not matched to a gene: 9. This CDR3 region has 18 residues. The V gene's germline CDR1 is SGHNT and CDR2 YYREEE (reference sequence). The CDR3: CASSYGTSGRASVYEQYF. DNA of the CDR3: TGTGCCAGCAGCTACGGGACTAGCGGGAGGGCCTCTGTCTACGAGCAGTACTTC.

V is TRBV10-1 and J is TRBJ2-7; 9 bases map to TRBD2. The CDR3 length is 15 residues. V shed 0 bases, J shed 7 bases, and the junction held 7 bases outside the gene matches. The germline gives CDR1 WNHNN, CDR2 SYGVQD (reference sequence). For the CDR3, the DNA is TGCGCCAGCAGTGAGTCGGGGCTAGCGGGATCAGAGCAGTACTTC. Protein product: CASSESGLAGSEQYF.

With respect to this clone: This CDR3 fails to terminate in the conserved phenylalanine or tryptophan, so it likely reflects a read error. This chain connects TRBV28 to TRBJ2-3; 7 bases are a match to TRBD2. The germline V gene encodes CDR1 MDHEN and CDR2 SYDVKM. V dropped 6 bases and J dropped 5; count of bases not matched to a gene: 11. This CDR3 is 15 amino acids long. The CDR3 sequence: CASSFPGGAEDTQYL. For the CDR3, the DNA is TGTGCCAGCAGCTTTCCGGGAGGAGCAGAAGATACGCAGTATTTG.